The 32 T cell receptor beta chains below come from one sample, sequenced in a study of T cell responses to AZD1222 COVID-19 vaccine (dated by TCRdb to the early 2020s). This sample's time point label indicates: baseline before first vaccination. The receptor library was made with the immunoSEQ multiplex PCR assay. Here the immuneACCESS table is served through TCRdb, limited to in-frame sequences with V and J called. Missing clones are a known gap in these copies; in checked studies unresolved V genes cover under half, and the rest lacks a known reason. A total of more than 150,000 clones appear in this sample, just over 85% of them only once. Approximately 0.5% of the sample is taken by the ten largest. Material: peripheral blood, obtained on day 0 of AZD1222 vaccination. These receptors were collected from an adult in good health.

This chain joins TRBV27 and TRBJ1-5; no reliable D call. V lost 6 bases and J 0 bases, leaving 27 bases between the germline ends. Germline CDR1 MNHEY, CDR2 SMNVEV (reference sequence). The CDR3 consists of 20 residues. The DNA of the CDR3 is TGTGCCAGCAGCCCTAGGGCGGGAGCTGCCCCGGGGTATAGCAATCAGCCCCAGCATTTT. Its translation is CASSPRAGAAPGYSNQPQHF.

The sample holds a few counts of this clone. The chain joins TRBV28 to TRBJ2-5, with a possible D match to TRBD2 (6 bases). The CDR3 totals 18 residues. The V gene's germline CDR1 is MDHEN and CDR2 SYDVKM. Trimming shortened V by 2 bases and J by 1 base, and 20 bases separated the two germline ends. The CDR3 spells CASSLPRGARGFQETQYF. CDR3 coding DNA: TGTGCCAGCAGTTTACCAAGAGGGGCACGGGGGTTCCAAGAGACCCAGTACTTC.

In nucleotides, the CDR3 is TGTGCCAGCAGCTTCCTATCTAGCGGGGGGACATACGAGCAGTACTTC. This translates into CASSFLSSGGTYEQYF. The V call is TRBV5-4, the J call TRBJ2-7; 11 positions agree with TRBD2. V trimming: 2 bases; J trimming: 4 bases; junction bases outside the gene matches: 8. CDR3 length: 16 amino acids. Germline-derived CDR1 and CDR2 are SGHNT and YYREEE (reference sequence).

The gene calls are TRBV12-3 or TRBV12-4 and TRBJ2-2, with 7 bases lining up with TRBD2. CDR3 length: 13 amino acids. After removal of 11 bases from V and 4 bases from J, the junction contained 7 bases not matched to a gene. CDR3 loop: CADRGVGTGELFF. Here the CDR3 DNA reads TGTGCCGACCGGGGGGTGGGCACCGGGGAGCTGTTTTTT.

The chain combines TRBV13 with TRBJ2-5; 15 nucleotides match TRBD2. The V and J ends lost 5 bases and 2 bases, in that order; junction bases with no gene match: 6. Germline V gene lookup returns CDR1 PRHDT and CDR2 FYEKMQ (reference sequence). The CDR3 length is 17 residues. The CDR3: CASSGRTSGRVQETQYF. The CDR3, as DNA: TGTGCCAGCAGCGGTCGGACTAGCGGGAGGGTTCAAGAGACCCAGTACTTC. Using reference TRBV13 and TRBJ2-5 for the parts outside the CDR3, the full variable domain is AAGVIQSPRHLIKEKRETATLKCYPIPRHDTVYWYQQGPGQDPQFLISFYEKMQSDKGSIPDRFSAQQFSDYHSELNMSSLELGDSALYFCASSGRTSGRVQETQYFGPGTRLLVL.

V usage is TRBV3-1 (or the pseudogene TRBV3-2) and J usage is TRBJ2-2; D is uncertain. This CDR3 has 14 amino acids. V was shortened by 7 bases and J by 1 base, with 10 bases between the two germline ends. Germline loops: CDR1 LGHDT, CDR2 YNNKEL (reference sequence). The CDR3 DNA follows: TGTGCCAGCATACGGACGGGGAACACCGGGGAGCTGTTTTTT. This gives the protein CASIRTGNTGELFF.

V usage is TRBV5-1 and J usage is TRBJ1-1, with D unresolved. Trimming took off 7 bases at V and 4 bases at J, with 17 bases between the two ends. The CDR3 spans 14 residues. Germline loops: CDR1 SGHRS, CDR2 YFSETQ. CDR3 in DNA: TGCGCCAGCTATGATATCGGTGGCGGCACTGAAGCTTTCTTT. Protein sequence: CASYDIGGGTEAFF.

This rearrangement joins TRBV9 to TRBJ1-6; TRBD1 might be the D (5 bases). The CDR3 is 20 residues long. The V gene's germline CDR1 is SGDLS and CDR2 YYNGEE. Trimming shortened V by 3 bases and J by 8 bases, and 30 bases separated the two germline ends. The CDR3 here is CASSADTRGLGRKGDSPLHF. CDR3 in DNA: TGTGCCAGCAGCGCTGACACCCGGGGACTTGGCCGAAAAGGGGATTCACCCCTCCACTTT.

The chain carries TRBV9 and TRBJ2-7; 10 nucleotides match TRBD1. CDR3 size: 16 residues. J gave up 4 bases and V 0 bases, and 7 bases lay outside the gene matches. The germline V gene has CDR1 SGDLS and CDR2 YYNGEE. CDR3 DNA sequence: TGTGCCAGCAGCGTAGAACCGGGACAGGGGTTTTACGAGCAGTACTTC. It is translated as CASSVEPGQGFYEQYF.

V and J are TRBV11-2 and TRBJ1-1; 8 positions match TRBD1. The CDR3 is 16 residues long. Looked up from germline, CDR1 is SGHAT and CDR2 is FQNNGV. J lost 3 bases, V lost 3 bases, and 9 bases had no gene match. CDR3 in DNA: TGTGCCAGCAGCTTTGCAGGGGGCTCAGGGTACACTGAAGCTTTCTTT. This encodes CASSFAGGSGYTEAFF. Full variable domain (missing parts from reference TRBV11-2 and TRBJ1-1): EAGVAQSPRYKIIEKRQSVAFWCNPISGHATLYWYQQILGQGPKLLIQFQNNGVVDDSQLPKDRFSAERLKGVDSTLKIQPAKLEDSAVYLCASSFAGGSGYTEAFFGQGTRLTVV.

This rearrangement joins TRBV29-1 to TRBJ1-1; weak D call: TRBD1 (6 bases). The CDR3 runs to 13 residues. Germline CDR1 reads SQVTM; CDR2 reads ANQGSEA. Trimming took 8 bases from V and 8 from J, leaving 21 bases between them. The CDR3 bases are TGCAGCAGTGACGACAGGTGGGGACGCGAAGCTTTCTTT. Its translation: CSSDDRWGREAFF.

The chain combines TRBV27 with TRBJ2-7; possible D gene TRBD1, 7 bases. The CDR3 is made up of 18 amino acids. Germline CDR1 reads MNHEY; CDR2 reads SMNVEV (reference sequence). V shed 2 bases and J shed 1 base, with 21 bases lying between them. The CDR3 reads CASSLRLFGGGISYEQYF. The CDR3 nucleotides are TGTGCCAGCAGTTTACGGCTTTTCGGAGGGGGCATATCCTACGAGCAGTACTTC.

V is TRBV15 and J is TRBJ1-1; D remains unclear. Germline lookup yields CDR1 LNHNV and CDR2 YYDKDF (reference sequence). V was pared by 0 bases and J by 1 base, with 9 bases between. The CDR3 spans 15 residues. The CDR3, as DNA: TGTGCCACCAGCAGAGATCTCCGGGGGAACACTGAAGCTTTCTTT. Protein: CATSRDLRGNTEAFF.

The chain combines TRBV9 with TRBJ1-6; D is possibly TRBD1 (6 bases). Germline loops: CDR1 SGDLS, CDR2 YYNGEE. The CDR3 runs 17 residues. V lost 0 bases and J lost 8, with 18 bases in between. CDR3 loop: CASSVVPQQGSDSPLHF. CDR3 in DNA: TGTGCCAGCAGCGTAGTTCCCCAACAGGGCTCGGATTCACCCCTCCACTTT.

The chain joins TRBV5-1 to TRBJ2-5, with D perhaps matching TRBD1 (6 bases). The CDR3 has 14 amino acids. Germline assignment: CDR1 SGHRS and CDR2 YFSETQ. Trimming pared 0 bases from V and 5 bases from J, leaving 11 bases between. The chain's CDR3 is CASSLEGQPETQYF. CDR3 bases: TGCGCCAGCAGCTTGGAGGGACAACCGGAGACCCAGTACTTC.

CDR3 sequence (DNA): TGTGCCAGTAGTATGGGCAGGAACACTGAAGCTTTCTTT. It yields the protein CASSMGRNTEAFF. This sequence joins TRBV19 and TRBJ1-1, with unresolved D. Trimming cost V 3 bases and J 1 base, with 6 bases left between them. Per the germline V gene, CDR1 is LNHDA and CDR2 is SQIVND (reference sequence). The CDR3 runs to 13 residues.

In this sample, this clone turned up once. This sequence joins TRBV5-1 and TRBJ2-7; D perhaps matches TRBD2 (6 bases). The V end lost 9 bases, the J end lost 3 bases, and 16 bases lay between the germline ends. This CDR3 is built from 13 residues. Germline CDR1 reads SGHRS; CDR2 reads YFSETQ. DNA for the CDR3: TGCGCCACGAGGACGGGGGTCGGCTACGAGCAGTACTTC. It specifies CATRTGVGYEQYF.

V and J are TRBV14 and TRBJ1-1; D uncertain. Trimming shortened V by 0 bases and J by 6 bases, and 8 bases separated the two germline ends. The CDR3 sequence is 13 residues long. The germline CDR1 and CDR2 sequences are SGHDN and FVKESK. The CDR3 DNA reads TGTGCCAGCAGCCAAGATCTGAGGGCTGAAGCTTTCTTT. Translating gives CASSQDLRAEAFF.

The chain links TRBV30 to TRBJ2-1; weak D call: TRBD2 (6 bases). Germline V gene sequence: CDR1 GTSNPN, CDR2 SVGIG (reference sequence). Trimming cost V 0 bases and J 7 bases, with 13 bases left between them. This CDR3 has 14 amino acids. DNA of the CDR3: TGTGCCTGGAGTGTATGGGCCGGGGGTAATGAGCAGTTCTTC. This encodes CAWSVWAGGNEQFF. The whole variable domain, filled in from reference TRBV30 and TRBJ2-1, reads SQTIHQWPATLVQPVGSPLSLECTVEGTSNPNLYWYRQAAGRGLQLLFYSVGIGQISSEVPQNLSASRPQDRQFILSSKKLLLSDSGFYLCAWSVWAGGNEQFFGPGTRLTVL.

CDR3 sequence reads: CASSLGTGGVRGTEAFF. In nucleotides, the CDR3 is TGTGCCAGCAGTCTTGGGACAGGGGGCGTGAGGGGGACTGAAGCTTTCTTT. The chain has TRBV28 and TRBJ1-1, with 12 positions matching TRBD1. From germline, CDR1 is MDHEN and CDR2 SYDVKM. V lost 5 bases and J lost 5; bases outside the gene matches: 12. The CDR3 contains 17 residues.

This chain uses TRBV7-9 with TRBJ1-1, with D perhaps TRBD1 (5 bases). Germline values: CDR1 SEHNR, CDR2 FQNEAQ (reference sequence). CDR3 size: 18 residues. Trimming pared 4 bases from V and 1 base from J, leaving 22 bases between. CDR3 region: CASSSYFVSGRRNTEAFF. CDR3 in DNA: TGTGCCAGCAGCTCGTACTTCGTATCAGGGAGGAGGAACACTGAAGCTTTCTTT.

This chain uses TRBV19 with TRBJ1-5; 7 bases line up with TRBD1. The CDR3 is 15 amino acids. Germline V CDR1 and CDR2: LNHDA, SQIVND (reference sequence). Losses at the gene ends were 1 base for V and 2 bases for J; bases not matched to a gene: 2. CDR3: CASSIVTGGNQPQHF. CDR3 in DNA: TGTGCCAGTAGTATAGTAACAGGGGGCAATCAGCCCCAGCATTTT.

The chain uses TRBV18 and TRBJ2-3, with 9 positions matching TRBD1. CDR3 length: 15 amino acids. Germline loops: CDR1 KGHSH, CDR2 LQKENI. V was pared by 0 bases and J by 4 bases, with 2 bases of the junction left unmatched. CDR3 region: CASSPPTGGSDTQYF. As DNA, the CDR3 is TGTGCCAGCTCACCACCAACAGGGGGCTCAGATACGCAGTATTTT.

This sequence joins TRBV9 and TRBJ2-5; D call uncertain. The germline V and J ends were trimmed by 4 bases and 0 bases, with 4 bases remaining between them. The CDR3 consists of 12 residues. Germline CDR1 and CDR2: SGDLS and YYNGEE. The DNA of the CDR3 is TGTGCCAGCAGCCCCAACCAAGAGACCCAGTACTTC. Protein product: CASSPNQETQYF.

This chain connects TRBV12-3 or TRBV12-4 to TRBJ2-6; D not certain. V lost 5 bases and J lost 4, with 6 bases in between. This CDR3 spans 13 amino acids. CDR3 sequence reads: CASSMGGANVLTF. Here the CDR3 DNA reads TGTGCCAGCAGTATGGGGGGGGCCAACGTCCTGACTTTC.

The rearrangement uses TRBV18 and TRBJ1-1; D perhaps matches TRBD1 (5 bases). Germline CDR1 reads KGHSH; CDR2 reads LQKENI. The CDR3 sequence is 18 residues long. Trimming removed 3 bases at V and 3 bases at J, with 23 bases between. The CDR3 loop reads CASSPVGQTGEGHTEAFF. The CDR3 bases are TGTGCCAGCTCACCGGTTGGCCAGACCGGGGAGGGACACACTGAAGCTTTCTTT.

This chain uses TRBV3-1 (or the pseudogene TRBV3-2) with TRBJ1-1; tentative D call: TRBD1 (5 bases). Germline values: CDR1 LGHDT, CDR2 YNNKEL (reference sequence). The CDR3 is made up of 13 amino acids. V was trimmed by 1 base and J by 3 bases, leaving 6 bases between them. The CDR3 region has the DNA TGTGCCAGCAGCCAAGCGGGGGACACTGAAGCTTTCTTT. Translating gives CASSQAGDTEAFF.

Remarks on this clone: A junction boundary mismatches the germline segment, possibly from a read error. The chain joins TRBV11-1 to TRBJ1-6; TRBD1 aligns across 7 bases. The CDR3 length is 15 residues. Germline values: CDR1 SGHAT, CDR2 FQDESV (reference sequence). DNA of the CDR3: TGTGCCAGCAGCCTAGCGGGACAGTCAGATTCACCCCTCCACTTT. Translation: CASSLAGQSDSPLHF.

The chain employs TRBV18 and TRBJ2-2, with 8 bases that match TRBD1. Germline CDR1 is KGHSH and CDR2 is LQKENI. This CDR3 spans 14 amino acids. V was clipped by 6 bases and J by 3 bases; unmatched bases: 3. The CDR3 DNA is TGTGCCAGCTCGCGGACAGGGTACACCGGGGAGCTGTTTTTT. This encodes CASSRTGYTGELFF.

This clone occurred once. V is TRBV7-6 and J is TRBJ2-7; D is undetermined. This CDR3 contains 13 residues. The germline gives CDR1 SGHVS, CDR2 FNYEAQ. With 5 bases removed from V and 2 bases from J, the gap between germline ends came to 10 bases. The CDR3 region has the DNA TGTGCCAGCAGCGTTAGCAGTACCTACGAGCAGTACTTC. This encodes CASSVSSTYEQYF.

The chain uses TRBV18 and TRBJ2-7; TRBD1 matches at 7 bases. From germline, CDR1 is KGHSH and CDR2 LQKENI. J gave up 0 bases and V 3 bases, and 5 bases lay outside the gene matches. The length of the CDR3 is 15 residues. The DNA for the CDR3 is TGTGCCAGCTCACCCACGGGACAGAGCTCCTACGAGCAGTACTTC. Its translation is CASSPTGQSSYEQYF.

This clone was seen only once. The chain uses TRBV9 and TRBJ2-3, with TRBD1 matching over 11 bases. V shed 4 bases and J 0 bases; nucleotides not matched to a gene: 10. This CDR3 comprises 18 residues. In germline, CDR1 is SGDLS, CDR2 YYNGEE. CDR3 nucleotides: TGTGCCAGCAGCCCCGAGGGGACAGGGGGAGGGAGCACAGATACGCAGTATTTT. This codes for CASSPEGTGGGSTDTQYF. The complete variable domain, with remaining parts taken from reference TRBV9 and TRBJ2-3, reads DSGVTQTPKHLITATGQRVTLRCSPRSGDLSVYWYQQSLDQGLQFLIQYYNGEERAKGNILERFSAQQFPDLHSELNLSSLELGDSALYFCASSPEGTGGGSTDTQYFGPGTRLTVL.